The entry that follows covers one T cell receptor beta chain sequence. The antigen remains unidentified. Data came from immunoSEQ multiplex PCR; TCRdb stores just in-frame clones and leaves some out. The sample holds about 480,000 clones, roughly 85% seen once. This specimen comes from a study of Ad26.COV2.S vaccination and SARS-CoV-2 variants. Study summary: Trial arm assignment for the donor was COV1001 Ad26.COV2.S. Intramuscular Ad26.COV2.S at 5x10^10 or 1x10^11 viral particles. Overall study results and limits: Participants in the vaccine arm had higher spike-specific TCR breadth; placebo recipients had lower.

Indicated treatment: over 15 received Ad26.COV2.S at low or high dose, single or two shots; 5 received placebo; per-sample allocation not given. Repertoires come from day 63 after the first vaccine or placebo injection. Aged 18-55 years, donor was enrolled in Boston in 2020. This receptor was obtained from a person aged 18-60 years who received the Ad26.COV2.S COVID-19 vaccine or a placebo. The source material was peripheral blood, sampled in a trial of Ad26.COV2.S vaccine versus placebo.

This CDR3 is CASSLYQGAAGANVLTF. DNA for the CDR3: TGTGCCAGTAGCTTGTATCAGGGGGCAGCAGGGGCCAACGTCCTGACTTTC. The chain employs TRBV19 and TRBJ2-6, with 8 bases lining up with TRBD1. CDR1 is LNHDA, CDR2 SQIVND, per germline (reference sequence). This CDR3 contains 17 residues. The J segment lost 4 bases and the V segment lost 6 bases, leaving 11 bases of the junction unmatched.